The clone carrying this T cell receptor (beta chain) showed up many times. Patients were excluded because of uncontrolled infection, other autoimmune disease, pregnancy or lactation. Diagnoses were established using clinical symptoms, serum thyroxine and TRAb, thyroid ultrasound and orbital computed tomography. Germline-derived CDR1 and CDR2 are SGHDT and YYEEEE. V trimming: 4 bases; J trimming: 5 bases; junction bases outside the gene matches: 1. The length of the CDR3 is 13 residues. This entry belongs to a study of T cells in Graves' hyperthyroidism and ophthalmopathy. Overall study: Any treatment followed the collection of peripheral blood at initial diagnosis.

Amplification targeted TCR beta CDR3 regions from RNA transcripts. The HTBI primer set drove a first-round RT-PCR of the TCR CDR3. TCRdb ran MiXCR on the multiplex PCR reads and lists one entry per CDR3 protein. The table records around 350,000 distinct CDR3 sequences, about 14% of them present only once. The sequence derives from a woman in her 30s with Graves' ophthalmopathy. The sample taken for sequencing was blood. The V call is TRBV5-6, the J call TRBJ2-5; 11 bases match TRBD1. CDR3 amino acids: CASSRDRGETQYF. Here the CDR3 DNA reads TGTGCCAGCAGCCGGGACAGGGGGGAGACCCAGTACTTC.